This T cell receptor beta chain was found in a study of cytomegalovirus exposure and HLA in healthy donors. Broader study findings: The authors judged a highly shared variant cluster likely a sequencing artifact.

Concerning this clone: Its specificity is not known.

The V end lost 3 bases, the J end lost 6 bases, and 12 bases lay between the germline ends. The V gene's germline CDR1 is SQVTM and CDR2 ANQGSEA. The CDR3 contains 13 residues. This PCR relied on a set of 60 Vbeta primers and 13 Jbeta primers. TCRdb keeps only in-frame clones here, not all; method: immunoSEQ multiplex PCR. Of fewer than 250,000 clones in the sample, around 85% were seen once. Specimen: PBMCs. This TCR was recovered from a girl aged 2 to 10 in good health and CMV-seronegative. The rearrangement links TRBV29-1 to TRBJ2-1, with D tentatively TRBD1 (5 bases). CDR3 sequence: CSVDLTGPNEQFF. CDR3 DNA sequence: TGCAGCGTTGATCTTACAGGCCCCAATGAGCAGTTCTTC.